This T cell receptor (beta chain) appears in the sequencing data of a study of blood T cell repertoires in COVID-19. Study information: The study drew acute and convalescent COVID-19 samples from the United States, Italy and Spain. PBMCs, B-cell-depleted T cells, or T cells were the source of the cDNA or gDNA that made up the material.

Per the study methods: Reference gene primer amplification in the assay estimated nucleated cell counts. The assay was immunoSEQ multiplex PCR, and TCRdb's table has in-frame clones only and misses some. Clone size and V and J calls were adopted from that table, with D and trimming inferred from the DNA. The sample has approximately 90,000 clones; roughly 80% are singletons. Sequenced sample: peripheral blood. The receptor comes from a human donor in a cohort sampled during active COVID-19.

DNA of the CDR3: TGCGCCAGCAGACAGGGGGGACAGGGGCGCAGTAATGAAAAACTGTTTTTT. Translation gives CASRQGGQGRSNEKLFF. The chain uses TRBV4-1 and TRBJ1-4; 10 nucleotides match TRBD1. This CDR3 has 17 residues. V lost 6 bases and J lost 4; bases outside the gene matches: 11. Germline lookup yields CDR1 MGHRA and CDR2 YSYEKL.